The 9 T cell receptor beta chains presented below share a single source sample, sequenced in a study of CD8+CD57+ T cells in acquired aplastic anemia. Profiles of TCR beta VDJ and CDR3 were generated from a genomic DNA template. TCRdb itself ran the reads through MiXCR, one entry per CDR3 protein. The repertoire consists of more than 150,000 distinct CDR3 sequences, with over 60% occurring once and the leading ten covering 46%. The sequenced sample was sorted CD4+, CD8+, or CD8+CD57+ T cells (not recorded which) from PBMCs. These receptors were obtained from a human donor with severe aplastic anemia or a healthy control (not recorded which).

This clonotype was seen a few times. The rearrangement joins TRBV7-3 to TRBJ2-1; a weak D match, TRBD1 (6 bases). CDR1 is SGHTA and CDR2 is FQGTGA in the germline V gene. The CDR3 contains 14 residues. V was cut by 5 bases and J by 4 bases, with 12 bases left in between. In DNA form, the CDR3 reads TGTGCCAGCAGCGCCAAAGACAGGTACAATGAGCAGTTCTTC. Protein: CASSAKDRYNEQFF. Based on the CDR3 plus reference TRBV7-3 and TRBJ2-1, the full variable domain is GAGVSQTPSNKVTEKGKYVELRCDPISGHTALYWYRQSLGQGPEFLIYFQGTGAADDSGLPNDRFFAVRPEGSVSTLKIQRTERGDSAVYLCASSAKDRYNEQFFGPGTRLTVL.

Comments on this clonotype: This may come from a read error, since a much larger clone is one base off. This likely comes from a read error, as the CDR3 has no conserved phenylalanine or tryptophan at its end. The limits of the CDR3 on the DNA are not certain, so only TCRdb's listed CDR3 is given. The CDR3 loop reads CAIRTGEHNEQYL. The chain is built from TRBV10-3 and TRBJ2-1; the DNA was not compared with TRBD1, the D call given in the table. The germline V gene has CDR1 ENHRY and CDR2 SYGVKD. Counting both end residues, the CDR3 totals 13 amino acids.

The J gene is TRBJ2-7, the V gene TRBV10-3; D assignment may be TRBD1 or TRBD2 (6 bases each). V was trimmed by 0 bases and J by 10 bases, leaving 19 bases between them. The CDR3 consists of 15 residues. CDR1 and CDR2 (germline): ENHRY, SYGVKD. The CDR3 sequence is CAISESGGGGGGQYF. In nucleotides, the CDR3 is TGTGCCATCAGTGAGTCGGGAGGTGGTGGGGGCGGACAGTACTTC.

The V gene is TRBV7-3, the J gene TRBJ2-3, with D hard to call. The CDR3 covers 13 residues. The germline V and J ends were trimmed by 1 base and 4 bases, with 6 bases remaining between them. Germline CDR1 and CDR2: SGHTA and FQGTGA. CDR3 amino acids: CASSLNSADTQYF. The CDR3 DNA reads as TGTGCCAGCAGCTTAAACTCGGCAGATACGCAGTATTTT.

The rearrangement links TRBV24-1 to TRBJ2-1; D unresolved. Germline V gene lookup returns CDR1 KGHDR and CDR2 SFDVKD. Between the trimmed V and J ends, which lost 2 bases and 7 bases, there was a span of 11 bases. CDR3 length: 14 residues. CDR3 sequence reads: CATSDSPGQNEQFF. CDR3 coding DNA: TGTGCCACCAGTGATTCCCCTGGGCAGAATGAGCAGTTCTTC.

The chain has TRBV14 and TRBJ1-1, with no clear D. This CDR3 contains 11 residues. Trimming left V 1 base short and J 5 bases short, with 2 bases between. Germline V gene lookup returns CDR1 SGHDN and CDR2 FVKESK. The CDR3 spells CASSQATEAFF. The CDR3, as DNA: TGTGCCAGCAGCCAAGCGACTGAAGCTTTCTTT.

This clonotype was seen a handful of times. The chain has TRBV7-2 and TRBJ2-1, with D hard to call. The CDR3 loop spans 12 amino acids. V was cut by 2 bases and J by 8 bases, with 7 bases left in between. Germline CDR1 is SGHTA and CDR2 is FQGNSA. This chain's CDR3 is CASSLLGYEQFF. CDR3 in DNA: TGTGCCAGCAGCTTACTAGGCTATGAGCAGTTCTTC.

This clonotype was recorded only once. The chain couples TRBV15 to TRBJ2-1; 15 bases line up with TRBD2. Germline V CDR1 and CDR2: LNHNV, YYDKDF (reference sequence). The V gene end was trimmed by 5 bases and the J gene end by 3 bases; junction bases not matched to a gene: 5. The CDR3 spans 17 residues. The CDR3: CATSGMGLAGGYNEQFF. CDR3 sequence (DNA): TGTGCCACCAGCGGAATGGGACTAGCGGGGGGCTACAATGAGCAGTTCTTC.

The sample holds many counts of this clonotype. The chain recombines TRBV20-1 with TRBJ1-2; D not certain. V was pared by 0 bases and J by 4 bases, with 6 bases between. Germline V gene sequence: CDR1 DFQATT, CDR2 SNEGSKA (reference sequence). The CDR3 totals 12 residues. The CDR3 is CSARETRYGYTF. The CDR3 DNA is TGCAGTGCTAGAGAGACTCGCTATGGCTACACCTTC.